The 24 T cell receptor beta chains presented below share a single source sample, sequenced in a study of cytomegalovirus exposure and HLA in healthy donors. The PCR was carried out with 60 Vbeta primers and 13 Jbeta primers. Profiling relied on immunoSEQ multiplex PCR, and the TCRdb table lists in-frame clones only, not all of them. The sample holds about 65,000 clones, around 80% seen once. The sequencing sample was made of PBMCs. These receptors came from a woman aged 30 to 39 in good health and CMV-seronegative.

This chain links TRBV7-2 with TRBJ2-1; TRBD2 agrees at 10 bases. The V gene end was trimmed by 4 bases and the J gene end by 4 bases; junction bases not matched to a gene: 4. Germline V gives CDR1 SGHTA, CDR2 FQGNSA. The CDR3 has 15 residues. Written as DNA, the CDR3 is TGTGCCAGCAGCTATAGCGGGGGGAAGTACAATGAGCAGTTCTTC. It encodes CASSYSGGKYNEQFF.

This chain connects TRBV2 to TRBJ2-7, with D unresolved. The CDR3 sequence is 14 residues long. Germline CDR1 is SNHLY and CDR2 is FYNNEI. V was clipped by 0 bases and J by 0 bases, with 6 bases between them. The CDR3 nucleotides are TGTGCCAGCAGTGAAGCCAGAACCTCCTACGAGCAGTACTTC. Its protein is CASSEARTSYEQYF.

The V gene is TRBV30, the J gene TRBJ1-2; 11 bases are shared with TRBD1. CDR1 is GTSNPN, CDR2 SVGIG, per germline (reference sequence). V shed 3 bases and J 3 bases; nucleotides not matched to a gene: 6. This CDR3 is built from 15 residues. The CDR3 sequence is CAWRDRGPGYYGYTF. CDR3 DNA: TGTGCCTGGAGGGACAGGGGGCCAGGCTACTATGGCTACACCTTC.

The gene calls are TRBV10-3 and TRBJ2-7, with unresolved D. From germline, CDR1 is ENHRY and CDR2 SYGVKD. This CDR3 is 11 amino acids long. V lost 3 bases to trimming and J lost 6 bases, with 6 bases between them. DNA for the CDR3: TGTGCCATCAGTGACTTCGGCGAGCAGTACTTC. Protein: CAISDFGEQYF.

The sample holds one count of this clone. The chain recombines TRBV29-1 with TRBJ2-7; the match to TRBD2 covers 7 bases. Trimming took 5 bases from V and 1 from J; bases not matched to a gene: 8. The CDR3 is 14 residues long. Looked up from germline, CDR1 is SQVTM and CDR2 is ANQGSEA. The CDR3 loop reads CSVIGGSTSYEQYF. The CDR3, as DNA: TGCAGCGTTATTGGCGGGAGCACTTCCTACGAGCAGTACTTC.

The genes are TRBV4-3 and TRBJ2-3; 9 bases line up with TRBD2. The germline V gene encodes CDR1 LGHNA and CDR2 YSLEER. Trimming at V came to 0 bases and at J to 5 bases, leaving 9 bases not matched to a gene. The CDR3 loop spans 17 amino acids. CDR3 amino acids: CASSQDPGAGGRDTQYF. As DNA, the CDR3 is TGCGCCAGCAGCCAAGATCCGGGAGCGGGAGGTAGAGATACGCAGTATTTT.

J is TRBJ1-4 and V is TRBV10-2; TRBD1 aligns across 8 bases. CDR3 length: 15 amino acids. Germline V CDR1 and CDR2: WSHSY, SAAADI. The trim removed 7 bases at V and 4 bases at J, leaving 8 bases unmatched. DNA of the CDR3: TGCGCCAGCAACGACCCGACAGGGGTTAATGAAAAACTGTTTTTT. It encodes CASNDPTGVNEKLFF.

This clone was detected once. V is TRBV5-1 and J is TRBJ2-7; D remains unclear. The CDR3 spans 11 residues. Germline V lookup: CDR1 SGHRS, CDR2 YFSETQ. V lost 4 bases, J lost 12 bases, and 14 bases lay in between. CDR3 residues: CASSPGARLYF. In DNA form, the CDR3 reads TGCGCCAGCAGCCCCGGAGCGCGTCTGTACTTC.

This clone was seen once. CDR3 in DNA: TGTGCCAGCAGCTTATTGCCCCTACGCGGACAGGCCTACGAGCAGTACTTC. Translation: CASSLLPLRGQAYEQYF. The J gene is TRBJ2-7, the V gene TRBV7-9; 7 bases are a match to TRBD1. The V and J ends lost 2 bases and 2 bases, in that order; junction bases with no gene match: 12. The CDR3 sequence is 17 residues long. The germline gives CDR1 SEHNR, CDR2 FQNEAQ (reference sequence).

This sequence joins TRBV5-4 and TRBJ1-1; a possible D gene is TRBD1 (6 bases). V dropped 4 bases and J dropped 2 bases, with 18 bases sitting between them. The CDR3 length is 16 residues. Germline-derived CDR1 and CDR2 are SGHNT and YYREEE (reference sequence). The CDR3, as DNA: TGTGCCAGCAGCCCCAGGGGCCAAAATGTTAACACTGAAGCTTTCTTT. It specifies CASSPRGQNVNTEAFF. The full variable domain, rest sourced from reference TRBV5-4 and TRBJ1-1, is ETGVTQSPTHLIKTRGQQVTLRCSSQSGHNTVSWYQQALGQGPQFIFQYYREEENGRGNFPPRFSGLQFPNYSSELNVNALELDDSALYLCASSPRGQNVNTEAFFGQGTRLTVV.

This clone was counted only a few times. CDR3 sequence (DNA): TGTGCCAGCACGGCATGGGGGACAGAGTTTACTGTTTCTGGAAACACCATATATTTT. This encodes CASTAWGTEFTVSGNTIYF. J is TRBJ1-3 and V is TRBV6-4; TRBD1 aligns across 7 bases. J lost 1 base, V lost 7 bases, and 19 bases had no gene match. This CDR3 spans 19 amino acids. The V gene's germline CDR1 is MRHNA and CDR2 SNTAGT.

The count of this clone is one. This chain joins TRBV2 and TRBJ2-7; D may be TRBD1 (6 bases). Trimming stripped 6 bases from V and 2 bases from J, with 17 bases between. Germline V gene data show CDR1 as SNHLY and CDR2 as FYNNEI. The CDR3 totals 15 residues. The CDR3 bases are TGTGCCAGCAGGAAACTCTCACAGGGAGCCTACGAGCAGTACTTC. Protein: CASRKLSQGAYEQYF.

The chain has TRBV18 and TRBJ1-4; 8 bases align to TRBD1. CDR3 length equals 15 residues. The junction had 11 bases not matched to a gene; V was cut back by 6 bases and J by 8 bases. Germline V gene lookup returns CDR1 KGHSH and CDR2 LQKENI. The CDR3 here is CASSLDRVGEEKLFF. In DNA form, the CDR3 reads TGTGCCAGCTCTCTGGACAGGGTGGGCGAGGAAAAACTGTTTTTT.

This clone occurred once. The V gene is TRBV7-2, the J gene TRBJ2-2; TRBD2 matches at 7 bases. CDR1 is SGHTA, CDR2 FQGNSA, per germline. CDR3 length: 17 amino acids. The V segment lost 4 bases and the J segment 1 base; nucleotides outside the gene matches: 9. CDR3 nucleotides: TGTGCCAGCAGCTCCCCCCGTGCGGGGGTGAACACCGGGGAGCTGTTTTTT. It codes for CASSSPRAGVNTGELFF.

The chain recombines TRBV28 with TRBJ2-7, with TRBD1 matching 12 bases. This CDR3 has 17 residues. Germline-derived CDR1 and CDR2 are MDHEN and SYDVKM. The trim removed 4 bases at V and 7 bases at J, leaving 14 bases unmatched. CDR3 in amino acids: CASSSDGPGQGADEQYF. As DNA, the CDR3 is TGTGCCAGCAGTTCAGACGGACCGGGACAGGGGGCGGATGAGCAGTACTTC.

This chain joins TRBV10-1 and TRBJ2-7; 9 bases match TRBD1. The V and J ends lost 2 bases and 1 base, in that order; junction bases with no gene match: 9. This CDR3 has 17 amino acids. Germline values: CDR1 WNHNN, CDR2 SYGVQD (reference sequence). The CDR3 sequence: CASSETGTGSRSYEQYF. In DNA, the CDR3 is TGCGCCAGCAGTGAGACTGGGACAGGGAGTAGGTCCTACGAGCAGTACTTC.

This CDR3 reads CASSRIGSRYGYTF. In DNA form, the CDR3 reads TGTGCCAGCAGCAGGATCGGGTCCCGCTATGGCTACACCTTC. The chain recombines TRBV5-6 with TRBJ1-2; D gene uncertain. CDR1 and CDR2 from the germline V gene are SGHDT and YYEEEE. Deletions cut 4 bases from V and 4 bases from J, with 14 bases between. The CDR3 consists of 14 residues.

The CDR3 nucleotides read TGTGCCAGCAGTGCGGATCTTCGACAGGGGGCGAAACTGTTTTTT. It yields the protein CASSADLRQGAKLFF. V usage is TRBV2 and J usage is TRBJ1-4; 10 bases line up with TRBD1. This CDR3 has 15 amino acids. V gave up 4 bases and J gave up 11 bases; unmatched junction bases: 10. The germline CDR1 and CDR2 sequences are SNHLY and FYNNEI.

This chain connects TRBV6-1 to TRBJ1-3, with 9 bases lining up with TRBD1. This CDR3 is built from 14 residues. The trim removed 7 bases at V and 6 bases at J, leaving 7 bases unmatched. The germline gives CDR1 MNHNS, CDR2 SASEGT. CDR3 region: CASNRDRDANTIYF. The CDR3 DNA is TGTGCCAGCAATCGGGACAGGGACGCAAACACCATATATTTT.

The chain joins TRBV2 to TRBJ2-2; tentatively, D is TRBD2 (6 bases). CDR3 length: 14 amino acids. In germline, CDR1 is SNHLY, CDR2 FYNNEI. V shed 8 bases and J shed 3 bases, with 13 bases lying between them. The chain's CDR3 is CASGLARHTGELFF. CDR3 DNA sequence: TGTGCCAGCGGGCTAGCGAGACACACCGGGGAGCTGTTTTTT.

The chain carries TRBV2 and TRBJ1-1, with TRBD1 identical over 9 bases. V lost 7 bases and J lost 6; bases outside the gene matches: 9. The CDR3 is made up of 14 amino acids. Germline V gene sequence: CDR1 SNHLY, CDR2 FYNNEI. CDR3: CASTSPGQGPEAFF. CDR3 coding DNA: TGTGCCAGCACTTCGCCGGGACAGGGACCTGAAGCTTTCTTT.

The chain recombines TRBV30 with TRBJ1-6, with D unresolved. Germline V gives CDR1 GTSNPN, CDR2 SVGIG (reference sequence). Trimming left V 0 bases short and J 9 bases short, with 12 bases between. The CDR3 extends over 14 amino acids. Here the CDR3 DNA reads TGTGCCTGGAGTGTACACAGTATTAGTTCACCCCTCCACTTT. Translated: CAWSVHSISSPLHF.

The chain carries TRBV2 and TRBJ2-2; D perhaps matches TRBD1 (5 bases). CDR1 and CDR2 from the germline V gene are SNHLY and FYNNEI. V was pared by 3 bases and J by 5 bases, with 7 bases between. CDR3 length: 13 amino acids. Here the CDR3 DNA reads TGTGCCAGCAGTGATCAGGGAACCGGGGAGCTGTTTTTT. Protein product: CASSDQGTGELFF.

The chain joins TRBV5-1 to TRBJ1-4, with TRBD1 matching over 7 bases. The germline V gene has CDR1 SGHRS and CDR2 YFSETQ. The CDR3 has 15 amino acids. Trimming removed 5 bases from V and 5 bases from J; junction bases left unmatched: 9. CDR3 protein: CASRSSGTANEKLFF. The CDR3 coding sequence is TGCGCCAGCAGATCTTCCGGGACAGCCAATGAAAAACTGTTTTTT.